Detailed here is one T cell receptor beta chain. Its target is not known. The junction does not match germline at one end; this may be a read error. The record originates from a study of tumor and adjacent non-tumor tissue in lung cancer. As for the study in general: Histology: about twelve adenocarcinoma, a couple of squamous cell carcinoma, 1 small cell lung cancer. Samples averaged approximately 4.2 million productive TCRbeta reads each.

The library came from three nested PCR rounds adapted from ARM-PCR protocols. One entry per CDR3 protein results from TCRdb running MiXCR on the multiplex PCR reads. The sample consists of roughly 75,000 distinct CDR3 sequences, around 74% of them appearing once. The germline V gene has CDR1 SGHDN and CDR2 FVKESK. The length of the CDR3 is 13 residues. This sample's RNA came from whole unsorted tissue. Regarding the study as a whole: Tumor repertoires had a smaller top 100 clone share than normal lung.

The receptor comes from a woman between 50 and 59 years old with non-small cell lung cancer. The chain recombines TRBV14 with TRBJ1-1; a possible D gene is TRBD1 (5 bases). Sequencing input: lung tumor tissue. The CDR3 is CTSIPEGFTEAFF. CDR3 nucleotide sequence: TGTACCAGCATACCTGAGGGGTTCACTGAAGCTTTCTTT.